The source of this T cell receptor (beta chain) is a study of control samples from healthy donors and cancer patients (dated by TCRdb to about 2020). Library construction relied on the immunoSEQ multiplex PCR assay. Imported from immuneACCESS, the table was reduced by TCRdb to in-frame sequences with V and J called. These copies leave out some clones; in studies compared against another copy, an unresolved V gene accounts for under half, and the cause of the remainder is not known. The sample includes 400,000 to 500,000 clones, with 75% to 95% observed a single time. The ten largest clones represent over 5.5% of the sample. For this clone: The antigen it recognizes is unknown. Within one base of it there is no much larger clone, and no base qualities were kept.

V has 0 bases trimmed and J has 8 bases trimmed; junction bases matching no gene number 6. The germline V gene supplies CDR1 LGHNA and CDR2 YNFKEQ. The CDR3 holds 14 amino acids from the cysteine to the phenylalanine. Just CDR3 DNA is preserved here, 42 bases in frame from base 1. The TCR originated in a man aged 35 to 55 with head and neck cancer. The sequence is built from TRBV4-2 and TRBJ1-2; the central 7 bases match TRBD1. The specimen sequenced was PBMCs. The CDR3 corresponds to CASSQEQGQRGYTF. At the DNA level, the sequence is TGTGCCAGCAGCCAAGAACAGGGGCAAAGAGGCTACACCTTC.